This TCR beta chain was found in a study of blood T cell repertoires in COVID-19. Overall study: Sources were T cells, B-cell-depleted T cells, or PBMCs; the material itself was cDNA or gDNA.

J lost 15 bases, V lost 2 bases, and 13 bases had no gene match. CDR3 size: 14 residues. CDR1 and CDR2 from the germline V gene are SGHNT and YYREEE (reference sequence). Original methodology: From reference gene primer amplification, estimates of nucleated cell counts were derived. This table comes from immunoSEQ multiplex PCR, and its TCRdb copy is limited to in-frame clones, with some not included. From that table come the V and J calls and clone size; the DNA was used to work out D and trimming. The sample yields 170,000 or so clones, under 85% seen once. This chain joins TRBV5-4 and TRBJ1-4; 7 bases align to TRBD1. Sequenced: peripheral blood. This clonotype was obtained from a woman in her sixties or seventies with COVID-19, enrolled during active disease. CDR3 nucleotide sequence: TGTGCCAGCAGCTTAGGGCCAAAACAGGGGCCCGTGTTTTTT. Protein product: CASSLGPKQGPVFF.